This T cell receptor beta chain was sequenced for a study of a mutant IDH1 vaccine in newly diagnosed glioma. The data were produced by immunoSEQ multiplex PCR, yet TCRdb's version contains in-frame clones alone and is incomplete. The profile shows roughly 38,000 clones, approximately 78% of them singletons. The time point denotes: baseline, week 1 (first vaccination visit). As for treatment: pre-vaccination baseline after standard-of-care therapy. Astrocytomas that were new, WHO grade 3 or 4, IDH1-mutant and ATRX-lost were present in the donors. The CDR3 runs 14 residues. The V gene lost 4 bases and the J gene lost 0 bases, with 7 bases spanning the gap. Germline V gives CDR1 MDHEN, CDR2 SYDVKM.

The source is a man aged 40-49 years with glioma. Some clones in this sample may be carry-over from other donors' samples. The J gene is TRBJ1-5, the V gene TRBV28; D remains ambiguous. Sequencing used PBMCs, obtained from a glioma patient treated with radiotherapy, temozolomide or both. The CDR3 reads CASSSWASNQPQHF. In DNA, the CDR3 is TGTGCCAGCAGTTCTTGGGCTAGCAATCAGCCCCAGCATTTT.